The entry below describes one TCR beta chain. Its antigen is currently unknown. A second PCR of about 7 to 12 cycles used a sample-barcoded 5' primer and a J-beta primer mix. CDR3-containing paired-end reads numbering at least 2.5 million came from each sample. TCRdb analysed the 5' RACE reads with MiXCR anew, one entry per CDR3 protein. Of 650,000 to 800,000 distinct CDR3 sequences in the sample, approximately 52% were seen once. After removal of 5 bases from V and 5 bases from J, the junction contained 12 bases not matched to a gene. The CDR3 consists of 15 residues. Germline V gene data show CDR1 as MNHEY and CDR2 as SVGAGI. These data are taken from a study of blood T cells in healthy people across ages. Points from the study as a whole: Considered underestimates were the diversity estimates obtained from one million T cells. Nothing was known about donor CMV status, and this possibly confounded expanded clonotype changes.

Every participating donor contributed approximately 10 milliliters of peripheral blood through a draw. The source material was blood. The J gene is TRBJ2-7, the V gene TRBV6-5; TRBD2 agrees at 7 bases. The TCR comes from a woman of 80 years or more in good health. CDR3 in amino acids: CASSPTAGGNHEQYF. The CDR3 nucleotides are TGTGCCAGCAGTCCAACCGCCGGGGGGAACCACGAGCAGTACTTC.